This T cell receptor beta chain was retrieved from a study of control samples from healthy donors and cancer patients. TCRdb keeps only in-frame clones here, not all; method: immunoSEQ multiplex PCR. The sample yields roughly 150,000 clones, more than 85% seen once. Looked up from germline, CDR1 is MDHEN and CDR2 is SYDVKM. V lost 2 bases and J lost 3, with 10 bases in between. The CDR3 totals 14 residues. This clone was seen just once. This TCR came from a man younger than 30 in good health. This chain links TRBV28 with TRBJ1-2; no reliable D call. Sequenced sample: blood. CDR3 sequence reads: CASSLPGRYYGYTF. As DNA, the CDR3 is TGTGCCAGCAGTTTACCGGGCAGGTACTATGGCTACACCTTC.